These 23 T cell receptor beta chains were sequenced from one sample in a study of shared clonotypes between healthy human individuals. TCRdb's copy holds only in-frame clones and misses some; the assay was immunoSEQ multiplex PCR. This sample has 2.3 million or so clones, with more than 80% found just once. The sample taken for sequencing was naive CD4+ T cells from PBMCs. Regarding subset: CD45RA+ positively selected. The receptor set was obtained from a man younger than 30 in good health. Some clones in this sample may be carry-over from other donors' samples.

DNA of the CDR3: TGTGCCAGCAGCCTGGGTCAGGGCTCGGGAGGGTCTATGGATACGCAGTATTTT. It translates to CASSLGQGSGGSMDTQYF. V gene TRBV7-2 combines with J gene TRBJ2-3, with 8 nucleotides matching TRBD2. This CDR3 region has 18 residues. Per germline, CDR1 SGHTA and CDR2 FQGNSA. With V trimmed by 5 bases and J by 6 bases, 19 bases remained unmatched.

The chain employs TRBV11-2 and TRBJ2-7; TRBD2 agrees at 8 bases. The germline CDR1 and CDR2 sequences are SGHAT and FQNNGV. V shed 4 bases, J shed 0 bases, and the junction held 8 bases outside the gene matches. The CDR3 is made up of 16 amino acids. The CDR3 region has the DNA TGTGCCAGCAGCTCCGGGACTAGTCTGAGCTCCTACGAGCAGTACTTC. Amino acid sequence: CASSSGTSLSSYEQYF.

V is TRBV18 and J is TRBJ2-2, with TRBD2 matching 11 bases. The junction had 3 bases not matched to a gene; V was cut back by 3 bases and J by 0 bases. CDR1 and CDR2 from the germline V gene are KGHSH and LQKENI. The CDR3 loop spans 17 amino acids. The chain's CDR3 is CASSPFSGRANTGELFF. The CDR3 coding sequence is TGTGCCAGCTCACCTTTTAGCGGGAGGGCGAACACCGGGGAGCTGTTTTTT.

CDR3 protein: CASSLGGTGQETQYF. The DNA for the CDR3 is TGTGCCAGCAGCTTGGGGGGGACAGGACAAGAGACCCAGTACTTC. The V call is TRBV5-4, the J call TRBJ2-5; 8 bases map to TRBD1. The CDR3 sequence is 15 residues long. V shed 0 bases, J shed 2 bases, and the junction held 3 bases outside the gene matches. Germline V lookup: CDR1 SGHNT, CDR2 YYREEE (reference sequence).

On this clone: Other DNA sequences in the sample encode the same CDR3. V gene TRBV5-1 combines with J gene TRBJ1-1, with TRBD1 as a possible D gene (5 bases). Trimming pared 4 bases from V and 4 bases from J, leaving 11 bases between. This CDR3 has 13 residues. Germline V gene lookup returns CDR1 SGHRS and CDR2 YFSETQ. The CDR3 region has the DNA TGCGCCAGCAGCCAAACAGGCGGCACTGAAGCTTTCTTT. It is translated as CASSQTGGTEAFF.

The chain joins TRBV5-1 to TRBJ1-1, with a weak D call TRBD1 (6 bases). Trimming shortened V by 2 bases and J by 0 bases, and 8 bases separated the two germline ends. The CDR3 loop spans 14 amino acids. Germline CDR1 and CDR2: SGHRS and YFSETQ. CDR3 sequence reads: CASSFNRVNTEAFF. DNA for the CDR3: TGCGCCAGCAGCTTTAACAGGGTGAACACTGAAGCTTTCTTT.

The chain is built from TRBV4-2 and TRBJ2-5; 8 bases agree with TRBD2. Germline V gene sequence: CDR1 LGHNA, CDR2 YNFKEQ. V gave up 0 bases and J gave up 4 bases; unmatched junction bases: 13. This CDR3 is 18 amino acids long. The CDR3 coding sequence is TGTGCCAGCAGCCAAGAGCCGGGAGGGACGGCGGCGGGAGAGACCCAGTACTTC. Its protein is CASSQEPGGTAAGETQYF.

This chain joins TRBV18 and TRBJ2-3; 14 bases are a match to TRBD2. The V and J ends lost 4 bases and 5 bases, in that order; junction bases with no gene match: 5. CDR3 size: 16 residues. Per the germline V gene, CDR1 is KGHSH and CDR2 is LQKENI. The CDR3 spells CASSRGLAGAQDTQYF. The CDR3 bases are TGTGCCAGCTCACGGGGACTAGCGGGAGCCCAAGATACGCAGTATTTT.

In its sample, this clone was seen once. V gene TRBV9 combines with J gene TRBJ2-5; 7 nucleotides agree with TRBD2. CDR3 size: 16 residues. The V gene's germline CDR1 is SGDLS and CDR2 YYNGEE. V was pared by 3 bases and J by 1 base, with 9 bases of the junction left unmatched. CDR3 DNA: TGTGCCAGCAGCGGGGGGACTACCTATAGCCAAGAGACCCAGTACTTC. As protein: CASSGGTTYSQETQYF.

With respect to this clone: Other DNA variants within this sample encode the same CDR3. The gene calls are TRBV28 and TRBJ2-1; 9 bases align to TRBD2. The CDR3 sequence is 16 residues long. Germline-derived CDR1 and CDR2 are MDHEN and SYDVKM. Losses at the gene ends were 6 bases for V and 0 bases for J; bases not matched to a gene: 6. This CDR3 is CASSSTSGSSYNEQFF. CDR3 bases: TGTGCCAGCAGCTCGACTAGCGGTAGCTCCTACAATGAGCAGTTCTTC.

This chain links TRBV5-1 with TRBJ2-1; no clear D. The germline V gene has CDR1 SGHRS and CDR2 YFSETQ. V was trimmed by 0 bases and J by 8 bases, leaving 12 bases between them. The CDR3 spans 14 residues. CDR3 amino acids: CASSLVAGPDEQFF. CDR3 bases: TGCGCCAGCAGCTTGGTGGCTGGACCCGATGAGCAGTTCTTC.

The genes are TRBV18 and TRBJ2-7; TRBD2 aligns across 7 bases. V lost 3 bases to trimming and J lost 3 bases; unmatched junction nucleotides: 8. The CDR3 is made up of 15 amino acids. CDR1 and CDR2 from the germline V gene are KGHSH and LQKENI. CDR3 region: CASSPSRTGGYEQYF. In DNA, the CDR3 is TGTGCCAGCTCACCTAGTAGAACGGGAGGCTACGAGCAGTACTTC.

The table lists this clone with a count of one. The V call is TRBV5-4, the J call TRBJ2-1; D not certain. This CDR3 contains 13 residues. The V and J ends lost 3 bases and 6 bases respectively, with 10 bases between them. Germline assignment: CDR1 SGHNT and CDR2 YYREEE (reference sequence). The chain's CDR3 is CASSWIETNEQFF. Written as DNA, the CDR3 is TGTGCCAGCAGCTGGATAGAGACCAATGAGCAGTTCTTC. Full variable domain (missing parts from reference TRBV5-4 and TRBJ2-1): ETGVTQSPTHLIKTRGQQVTLRCSSQSGHNTVSWYQQALGQGPQFIFQYYREEENGRGNFPPRFSGLQFPNYSSELNVNALELDDSALYLCASSWIETNEQFFGPGTRLTVL.

V and J are TRBV19 and TRBJ1-5; no reliable D call. V lost 9 bases and J 5 bases, leaving 14 bases between the germline ends. The germline V gene encodes CDR1 LNHDA and CDR2 SQIVND (reference sequence). This CDR3 contains 13 residues. For the CDR3, the DNA is TGTGCCAGCGGGGAGGGTACGGATCAGCCCCAGCATTTT. Encoded protein: CASGEGTDQPQHF. Filled out from reference TRBV19 and TRBJ1-5, the complete variable domain reads DGGITQSPKYLFRKEGQNVTLSCEQNLNHDAMYWYRQDPGQGLRLIYYSQIVNDFQKGDIAEGYSVSREKKESFPLTVTSAQKNPTAFYLCASGEGTDQPQHFGDGTRLSIL.

The chain combines TRBV10-3 with TRBJ2-7, with TRBD1 as a possible D gene (6 bases). Deletions cut 6 bases from V and 2 bases from J, with 8 bases between. From germline, CDR1 is ENHRY and CDR2 SYGVKD. CDR3 length: 12 residues. CDR3 in DNA: TGTGCCATCAGCAGGGGACCCTACGAGCAGTACTTC. Protein sequence: CAISRGPYEQYF.

This chain uses TRBV7-3 with TRBJ2-1; no clear D. V dropped 4 bases and J dropped 5 bases, with 12 bases sitting between them. Germline V gives CDR1 SGHTA, CDR2 FQGTGA. CDR3 length: 14 amino acids. The DNA for the CDR3 is TGTGCCAGCAGCTCGACCCGAGGAAACAATGAGCAGTTCTTC. Translating gives CASSSTRGNNEQFF.

This sequence joins TRBV6-6 and TRBJ2-7; 7 bases agree with TRBD2. The ends lost 5 bases at V and 6 bases at J; junction bases unmatched: 13. Germline CDR1 and CDR2: MNHNY and SVGAGI (reference sequence). The CDR3 is 15 residues long. Written as DNA, the CDR3 is TGTGCCAGCAGTCCCGGGGGGAGGGCCTTGGGCGAGCAGTACTTC. It is translated as CASSPGGRALGEQYF.

J is TRBJ2-3 and V is TRBV10-3, with a possible D match to TRBD1 (5 bases). With 10 bases removed from V and 3 bases from J, the gap between germline ends came to 8 bases. Germline assignment: CDR1 ENHRY and CDR2 SYGVKD. CDR3 length equals 11 residues. CDR3 nucleotides: TGTGCCACCTCAGGGACAGATACGCAGTATTTT. Amino acids: CATSGTDTQYF.

The J gene is TRBJ2-5, the V gene TRBV7-9; D is unclear. The CDR3 covers 15 residues. Trimming cost V 0 bases and J 3 bases, with 11 bases left between them. Germline CDR1 and CDR2: SEHNR and FQNEAQ (reference sequence). CDR3 nucleotides: TGTGCCAGCAGCTTAGCGCGCCAGGCCGAAGAGACCCAGTACTTC. It specifies CASSLARQAEETQYF.

The chain carries TRBV6-5 and TRBJ2-7; tentative D call: TRBD2 (5 bases). Deletions cut 6 bases from V and 0 bases from J, with 18 bases between. The germline V gene has CDR1 MNHEY and CDR2 SVGAGI. There are 16 residues in the CDR3. This CDR3 reads CASRYRGRRSSYEQYF. CDR3 DNA: TGTGCCAGCAGATACCGGGGAAGGAGGAGCTCCTACGAGCAGTACTTC.

The chain carries TRBV5-4 and TRBJ2-7, with 7 bases fitting TRBD2. This CDR3 has 16 amino acids. Germline loops: CDR1 SGHNT, CDR2 YYREEE (reference sequence). The ends lost 0 bases at V and 5 bases at J; junction bases unmatched: 11. CDR3 region: CASSLGLAGTRNEQYF. In nucleotides, the CDR3 is TGTGCCAGCAGCTTGGGACTAGCTGGCACCCGGAACGAGCAGTACTTC.

The chain has TRBV5-6 and TRBJ1-3; no definite D call. The CDR3 has 11 residues. V shed 2 bases and J shed 6 bases, with 3 bases lying between them. The germline gives CDR1 SGHDT, CDR2 YYEEEE. The CDR3 spells CASSFENTIYF. CDR3 sequence (DNA): TGTGCCAGCAGCTTCGAAAACACCATATATTTT.

CDR3 amino acids: CAWSRSLTDTQYF. The DNA for the CDR3 is TGTGCCTGGAGTAGAAGCCTCACAGATACGCAGTATTTT. This chain links TRBV30 with TRBJ2-3, with D hard to call. The CDR3 contains 13 residues. Germline V gene data show CDR1 as GTSNPN and CDR2 as SVGIG (reference sequence). V was clipped by 2 bases and J by 2 bases, with 8 bases between them.